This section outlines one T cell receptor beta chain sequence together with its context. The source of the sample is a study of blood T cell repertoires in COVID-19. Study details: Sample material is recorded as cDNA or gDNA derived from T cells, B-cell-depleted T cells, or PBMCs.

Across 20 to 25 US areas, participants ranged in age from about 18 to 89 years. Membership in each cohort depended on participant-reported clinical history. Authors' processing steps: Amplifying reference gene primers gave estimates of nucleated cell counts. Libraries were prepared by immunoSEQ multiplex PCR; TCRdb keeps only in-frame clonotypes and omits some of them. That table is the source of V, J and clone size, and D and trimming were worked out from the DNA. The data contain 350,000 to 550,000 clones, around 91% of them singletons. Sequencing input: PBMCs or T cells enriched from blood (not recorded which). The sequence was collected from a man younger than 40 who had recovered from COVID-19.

CDR3 bases: TGTGCCTGGGAGGGAGTCGGGGTCGGGGAGCTGTTTTTT. The encoded protein is CAWEGVGVGELFF. The J gene is TRBJ2-2, the V gene TRBV30; possible D gene TRBD2, 5 bases. The CDR3 has 13 residues. Germline assignment: CDR1 GTSNPN and CDR2 SVGIG (reference sequence). Trimming removed 5 bases from V and 7 bases from J, with 14 bases in between. The complete variable domain, with remaining parts taken from reference TRBV30 and TRBJ2-2, reads SQTIHQWPATLVQPVGSPLSLECTVEGTSNPNLYWYRQAAGRGLQLLFYSVGIGQISSEVPQNLSASRPQDRQFILSSKKLLLSDSGFYLCAWEGVGVGELFFGEGSRLTVL.